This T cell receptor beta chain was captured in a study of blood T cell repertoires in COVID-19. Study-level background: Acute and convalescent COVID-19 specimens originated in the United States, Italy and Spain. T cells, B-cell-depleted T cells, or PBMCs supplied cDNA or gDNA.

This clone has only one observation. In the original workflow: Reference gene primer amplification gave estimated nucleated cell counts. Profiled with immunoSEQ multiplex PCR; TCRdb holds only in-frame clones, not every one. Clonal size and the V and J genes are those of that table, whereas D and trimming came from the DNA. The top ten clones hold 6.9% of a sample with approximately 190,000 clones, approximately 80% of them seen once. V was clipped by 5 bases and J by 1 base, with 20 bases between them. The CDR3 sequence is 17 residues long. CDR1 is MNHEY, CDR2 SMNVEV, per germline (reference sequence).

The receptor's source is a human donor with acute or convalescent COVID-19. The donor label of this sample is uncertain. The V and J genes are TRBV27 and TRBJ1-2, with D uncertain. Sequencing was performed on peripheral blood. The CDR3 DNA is TGTGCCAGCAGTCCAAGCGAACCGGGAGGACTTAACTATGGCTACACCTTC. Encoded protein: CASSPSEPGGLNYGYTF.